Sequencing of this T cell receptor (beta chain) was carried out in a study of OX40 agonist ivuxolimab in advanced cancers. The overall study: Patient treatment consisted of intravenous ivuxolimab administration every 2 weeks at 0.01 to 10 mg/kg. Findings of the study overall: More expanded clones were seen, on average, in CD8+ T cells than in CD4+. Nonresponders included some who also had low normalized T-cell clonal expansion.

Patients were ruled out by autoimmune disease history or systemic immunosuppression. On this clone itself: As yet, its antigen is unknown.

V shed 5 bases and J shed 4 bases, with 12 bases lying between them. CDR3 size: 13 residues. In germline, CDR1 is SGHTS, CDR2 YDEGEE. This table comes from immunoSEQ multiplex PCR, and its TCRdb copy is limited to in-frame clones, with some not included. This table has 60,000 to 65,000 clones, around 83% appearing once. The sequence derives from an adult with an advanced solid tumor such as melanoma, head and neck, liver or kidney cancer. This specimen consisted of CD4+ or CD8+ T cells sorted from blood, obtained in a trial of the OX40 agonist ivuxolimab. The J gene is TRBJ1-1, the V gene TRBV5-8, with TRBD1 as a possible D gene (5 bases). The CDR3 spells CASRWGVGTEAFF. In DNA, the CDR3 is TGTGCCAGCAGGTGGGGGGTCGGCACTGAAGCTTTCTTT.